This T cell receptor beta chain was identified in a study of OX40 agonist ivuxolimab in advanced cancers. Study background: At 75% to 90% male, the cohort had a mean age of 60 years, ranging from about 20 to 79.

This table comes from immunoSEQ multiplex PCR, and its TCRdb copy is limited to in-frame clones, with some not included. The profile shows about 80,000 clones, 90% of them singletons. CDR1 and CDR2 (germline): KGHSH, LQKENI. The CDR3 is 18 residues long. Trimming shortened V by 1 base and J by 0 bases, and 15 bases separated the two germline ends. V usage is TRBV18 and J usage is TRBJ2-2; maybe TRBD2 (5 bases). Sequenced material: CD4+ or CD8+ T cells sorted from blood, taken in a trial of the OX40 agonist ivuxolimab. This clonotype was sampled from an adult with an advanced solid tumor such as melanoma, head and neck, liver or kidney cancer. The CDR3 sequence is CASSPLLSGPANTGELFF. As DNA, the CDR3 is TGTGCCAGCTCACCACTTCTAAGCGGCCCCGCGAACACCGGGGAGCTGTTTTTT. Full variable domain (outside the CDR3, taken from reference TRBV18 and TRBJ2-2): NAGVMQNPRHLVRRRGQEARLRCSPMKGHSHVYWYRQLPEEGLKFMVYLQKENIIDESGMPKERFSAEFPKEGPSILRIQQVVRGDSAAYFCASSPLLSGPANTGELFFGEGSRLTVL.